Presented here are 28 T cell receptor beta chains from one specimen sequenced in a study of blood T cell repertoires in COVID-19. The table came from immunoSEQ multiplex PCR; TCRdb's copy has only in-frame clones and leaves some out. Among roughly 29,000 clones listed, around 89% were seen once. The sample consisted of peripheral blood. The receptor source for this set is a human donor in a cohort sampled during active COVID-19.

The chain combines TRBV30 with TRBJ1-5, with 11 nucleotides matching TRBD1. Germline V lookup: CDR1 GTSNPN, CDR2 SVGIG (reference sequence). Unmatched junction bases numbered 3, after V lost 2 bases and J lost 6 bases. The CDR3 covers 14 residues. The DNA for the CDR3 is TGTGCCTGGAGTCTTGGGACAGGGGGTCAGCCCCAGCATTTT. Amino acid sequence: CAWSLGTGGQPQHF.

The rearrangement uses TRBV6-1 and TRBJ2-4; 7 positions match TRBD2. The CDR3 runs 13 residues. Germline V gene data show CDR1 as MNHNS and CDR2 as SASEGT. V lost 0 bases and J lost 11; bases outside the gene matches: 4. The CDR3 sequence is CASSEASGAVQYF. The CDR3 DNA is TGTGCCAGCAGTGAAGCAAGCGGGGCGGTTCAGTACTTC.

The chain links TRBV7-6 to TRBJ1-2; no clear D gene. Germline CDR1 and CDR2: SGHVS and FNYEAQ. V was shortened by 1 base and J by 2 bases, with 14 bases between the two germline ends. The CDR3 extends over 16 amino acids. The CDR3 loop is CASSLELHPRNYGYTF. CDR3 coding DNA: TGTGCCAGCAGCTTAGAGCTGCACCCTCGAAACTATGGCTACACCTTC.

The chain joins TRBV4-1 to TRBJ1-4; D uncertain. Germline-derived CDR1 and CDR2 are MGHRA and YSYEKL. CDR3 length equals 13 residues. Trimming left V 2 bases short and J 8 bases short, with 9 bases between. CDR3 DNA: TGCGCCAGCAGCCAAAGCCATTCGGAAAAACTGTTTTTT. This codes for CASSQSHSEKLFF.

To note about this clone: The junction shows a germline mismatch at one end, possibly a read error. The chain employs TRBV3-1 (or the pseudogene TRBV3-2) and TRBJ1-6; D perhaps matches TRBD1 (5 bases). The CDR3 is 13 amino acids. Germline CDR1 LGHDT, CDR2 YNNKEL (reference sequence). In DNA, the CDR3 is TGTGCCAGCAACCAAGGGGAGAATTCACCCCTCCACTTT. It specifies CASNQGENSPLHF.

This CDR3 is CASSPDTGGEKLFF. The CDR3 bases are TGTGCCAGCAGCCCGGACACGGGGGGTGAAAAACTGTTTTTT. The chain joins TRBV7-2 to TRBJ1-4; D is possibly TRBD1 (5 bases). V was trimmed by 5 bases and J by 7 bases, leaving 14 bases between them. CDR3 length: 14 amino acids. Per the germline V gene, CDR1 is SGHTA and CDR2 is FQGNSA.

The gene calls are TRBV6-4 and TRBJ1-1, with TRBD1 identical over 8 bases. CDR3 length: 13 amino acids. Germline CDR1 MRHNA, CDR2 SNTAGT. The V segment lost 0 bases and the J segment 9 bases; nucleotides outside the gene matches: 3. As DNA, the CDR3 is TGTGCCAGCAGTGACTCGACAGGGGCCAAAGCTTTCTTT. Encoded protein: CASSDSTGAKAFF.

As DNA, the CDR3 is TGTGCCACCCAGGGTAGCGGGGCTGTAAGGACCTACAATGAGCAGTTCTTC. It specifies CATQGSGAVRTYNEQFF. J is TRBJ2-1 and V is TRBV19; 8 bases line up with TRBD2. Germline CDR1 is LNHDA and CDR2 is SQIVND (reference sequence). This CDR3 has 17 amino acids. V shed 10 bases and J 2 bases; nucleotides not matched to a gene: 16. Full variable domain (missing parts from reference TRBV19 and TRBJ2-1): DGGITQSPKYLFRKEGQNVTLSCEQNLNHDAMYWYRQDPGQGLRLIYYSQIVNDFQKGDIAEGYSVSREKKESFPLTVTSAQKNPTAFYLCATQGSGAVRTYNEQFFGPGTRLTVL.

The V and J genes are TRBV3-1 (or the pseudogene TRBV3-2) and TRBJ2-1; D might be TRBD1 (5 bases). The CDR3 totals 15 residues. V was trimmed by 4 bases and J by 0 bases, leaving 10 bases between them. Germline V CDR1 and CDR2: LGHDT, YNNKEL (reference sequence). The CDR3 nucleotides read TGTGCCAGCAGCCCACAGGTTAGCTCCTACAATGAGCAGTTCTTC. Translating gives CASSPQVSSYNEQFF.

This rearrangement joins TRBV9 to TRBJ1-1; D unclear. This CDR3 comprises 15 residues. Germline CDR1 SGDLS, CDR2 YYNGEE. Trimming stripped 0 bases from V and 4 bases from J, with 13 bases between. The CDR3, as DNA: TGTGCCAGCAGCGTAGTTCCGGGGTTGAGCACTGAAGCTTTCTTT. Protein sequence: CASSVVPGLSTEAFF.

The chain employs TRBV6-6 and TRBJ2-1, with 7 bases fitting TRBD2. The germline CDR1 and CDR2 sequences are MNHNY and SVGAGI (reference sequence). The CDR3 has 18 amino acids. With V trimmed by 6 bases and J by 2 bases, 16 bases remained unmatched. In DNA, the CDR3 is TGTGCCAGCAGCCGAGCGGGGCCAGATGTTAATGCCTACAATGAGCAGTTCTTC. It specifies CASSRAGPDVNAYNEQFF.

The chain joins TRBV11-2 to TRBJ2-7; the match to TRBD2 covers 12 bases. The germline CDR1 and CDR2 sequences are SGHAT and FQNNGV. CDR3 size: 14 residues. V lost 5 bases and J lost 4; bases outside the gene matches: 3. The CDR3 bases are TGTGCCAGCAGCGCCGGACTAGCGGGGTACGAGCAGTACTTC. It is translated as CASSAGLAGYEQYF.

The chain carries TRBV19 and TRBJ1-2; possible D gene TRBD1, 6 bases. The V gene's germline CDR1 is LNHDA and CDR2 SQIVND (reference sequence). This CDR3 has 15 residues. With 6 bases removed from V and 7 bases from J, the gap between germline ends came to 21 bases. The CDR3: CASRQGFLWAPGYTF. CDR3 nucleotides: TGTGCCAGTAGACAGGGATTCCTTTGGGCCCCTGGCTACACCTTC.

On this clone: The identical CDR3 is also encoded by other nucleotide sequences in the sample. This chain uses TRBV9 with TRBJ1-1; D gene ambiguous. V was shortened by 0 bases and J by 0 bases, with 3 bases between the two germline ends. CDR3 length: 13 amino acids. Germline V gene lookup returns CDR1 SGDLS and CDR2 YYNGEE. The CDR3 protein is CASSVAVNTEAFF. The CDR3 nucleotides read TGTGCCAGCAGCGTAGCGGTGAACACTGAAGCTTTCTTT.

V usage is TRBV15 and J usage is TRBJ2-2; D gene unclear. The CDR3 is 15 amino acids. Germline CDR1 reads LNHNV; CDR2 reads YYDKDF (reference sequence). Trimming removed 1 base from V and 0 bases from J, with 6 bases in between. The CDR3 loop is CATSRAYPNTGELFF. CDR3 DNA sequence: TGTGCCACCAGCAGAGCCTATCCGAACACCGGGGAGCTGTTTTTT.

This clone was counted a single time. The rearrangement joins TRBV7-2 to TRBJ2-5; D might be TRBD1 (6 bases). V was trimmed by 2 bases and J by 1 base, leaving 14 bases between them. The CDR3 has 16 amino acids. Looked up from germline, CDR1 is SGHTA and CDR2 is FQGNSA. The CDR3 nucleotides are TGTGCCAGCAGCTTACCCAGACAGGCCATCCAAGAGACCCAGTACTTC. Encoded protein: CASSLPRQAIQETQYF.

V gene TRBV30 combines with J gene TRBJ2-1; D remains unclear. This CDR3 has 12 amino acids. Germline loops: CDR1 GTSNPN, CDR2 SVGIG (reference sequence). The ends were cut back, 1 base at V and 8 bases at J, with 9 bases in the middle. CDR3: CAWSGARDEQFF. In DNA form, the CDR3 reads TGTGCCTGGAGTGGCGCTCGCGATGAGCAGTTCTTC.

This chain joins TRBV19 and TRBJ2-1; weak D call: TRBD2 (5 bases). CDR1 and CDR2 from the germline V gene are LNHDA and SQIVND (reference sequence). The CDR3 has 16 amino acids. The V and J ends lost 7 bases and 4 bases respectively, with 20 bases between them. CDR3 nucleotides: TGTGCCAGTATAGAGACACCCTCTCGGGGTTACAATGAGCAGTTCTTC. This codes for CASIETPSRGYNEQFF.

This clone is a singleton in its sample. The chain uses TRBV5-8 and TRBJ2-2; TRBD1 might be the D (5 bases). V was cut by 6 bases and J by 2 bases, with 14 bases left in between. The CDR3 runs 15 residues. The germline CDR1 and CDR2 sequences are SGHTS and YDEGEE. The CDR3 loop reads CASKGRQSNTGELFF. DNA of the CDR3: TGTGCCAGCAAAGGAAGACAGTCTAACACCGGGGAGCTGTTTTTT.

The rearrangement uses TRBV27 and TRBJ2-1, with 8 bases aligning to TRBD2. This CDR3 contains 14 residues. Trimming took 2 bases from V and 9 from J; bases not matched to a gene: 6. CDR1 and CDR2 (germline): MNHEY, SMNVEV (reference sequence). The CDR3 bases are TGTGCCAGCAGTTTACGGGGACTAGTAAGTGAGCAGTTCTTC. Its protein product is CASSLRGLVSEQFF.

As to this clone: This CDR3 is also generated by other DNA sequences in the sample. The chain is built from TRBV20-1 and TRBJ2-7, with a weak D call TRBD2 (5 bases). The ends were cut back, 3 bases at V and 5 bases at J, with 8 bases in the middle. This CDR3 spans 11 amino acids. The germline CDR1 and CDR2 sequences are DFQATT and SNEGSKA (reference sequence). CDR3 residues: CSARSGHEQYF. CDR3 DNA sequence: TGCAGTGCTAGGAGCGGTCACGAGCAGTACTTC.

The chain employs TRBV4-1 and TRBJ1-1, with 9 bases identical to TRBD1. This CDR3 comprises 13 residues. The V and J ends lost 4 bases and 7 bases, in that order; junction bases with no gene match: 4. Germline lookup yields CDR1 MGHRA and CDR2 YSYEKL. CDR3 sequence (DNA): TGCGCCAGCAGCCGGGGACAGGGAGTTGAAGCTTTCTTT. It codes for CASSRGQGVEAFF.

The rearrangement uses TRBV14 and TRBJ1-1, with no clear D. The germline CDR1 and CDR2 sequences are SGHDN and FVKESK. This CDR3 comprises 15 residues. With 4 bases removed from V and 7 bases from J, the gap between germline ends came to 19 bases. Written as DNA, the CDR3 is TGTGCCAGCAGCCTTCTCGGGGTGGCTGGTCATGAAGCTTTCTTT. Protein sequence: CASSLLGVAGHEAFF.

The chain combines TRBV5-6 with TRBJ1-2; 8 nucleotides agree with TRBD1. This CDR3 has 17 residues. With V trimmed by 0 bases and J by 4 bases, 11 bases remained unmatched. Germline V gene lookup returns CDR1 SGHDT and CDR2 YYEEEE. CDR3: CASSLAGQGAPGYGYTF. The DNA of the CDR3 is TGTGCCAGCAGCTTGGCCGGGCAGGGGGCGCCGGGCTATGGCTACACCTTC.

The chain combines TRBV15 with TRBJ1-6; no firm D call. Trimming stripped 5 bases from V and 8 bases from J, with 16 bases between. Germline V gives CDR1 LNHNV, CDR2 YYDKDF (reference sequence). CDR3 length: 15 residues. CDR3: CATSLGPFPDSPLHF. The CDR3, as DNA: TGTGCCACCAGCTTGGGCCCGTTCCCAGATTCACCCCTCCACTTT.

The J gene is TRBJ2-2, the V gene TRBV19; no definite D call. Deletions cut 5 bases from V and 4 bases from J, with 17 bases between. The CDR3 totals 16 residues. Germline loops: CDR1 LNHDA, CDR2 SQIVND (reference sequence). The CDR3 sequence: CASSFGSGEGTGELFF. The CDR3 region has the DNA TGTGCCAGTAGTTTTGGCTCAGGCGAAGGCACCGGGGAGCTGTTTTTT.

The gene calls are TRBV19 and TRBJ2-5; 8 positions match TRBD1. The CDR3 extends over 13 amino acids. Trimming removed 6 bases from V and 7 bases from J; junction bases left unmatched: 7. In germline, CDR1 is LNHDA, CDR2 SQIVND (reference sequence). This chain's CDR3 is CASRTGQVGTQYF. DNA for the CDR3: TGTGCCAGTAGGACGGGACAGGTGGGGACCCAGTACTTC.

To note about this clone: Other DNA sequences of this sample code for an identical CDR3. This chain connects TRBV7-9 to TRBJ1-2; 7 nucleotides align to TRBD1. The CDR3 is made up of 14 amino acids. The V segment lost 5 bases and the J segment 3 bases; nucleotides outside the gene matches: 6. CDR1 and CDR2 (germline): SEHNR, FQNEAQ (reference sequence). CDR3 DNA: TGTGCCAGCAGCCTTAACAGGGGAGACTATGGCTACACCTTC. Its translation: CASSLNRGDYGYTF. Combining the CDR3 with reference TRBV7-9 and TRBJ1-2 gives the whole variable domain DTGVSQNPRHKITKRGQNVTFRCDPISEHNRLYWYRQTLGQGPEFLTYFQNEAQLEKSRLLSDRFSAERPKGSFSTLEIQRTEQGDSAMYLCASSLNRGDYGYTFGSGTRLTVV.